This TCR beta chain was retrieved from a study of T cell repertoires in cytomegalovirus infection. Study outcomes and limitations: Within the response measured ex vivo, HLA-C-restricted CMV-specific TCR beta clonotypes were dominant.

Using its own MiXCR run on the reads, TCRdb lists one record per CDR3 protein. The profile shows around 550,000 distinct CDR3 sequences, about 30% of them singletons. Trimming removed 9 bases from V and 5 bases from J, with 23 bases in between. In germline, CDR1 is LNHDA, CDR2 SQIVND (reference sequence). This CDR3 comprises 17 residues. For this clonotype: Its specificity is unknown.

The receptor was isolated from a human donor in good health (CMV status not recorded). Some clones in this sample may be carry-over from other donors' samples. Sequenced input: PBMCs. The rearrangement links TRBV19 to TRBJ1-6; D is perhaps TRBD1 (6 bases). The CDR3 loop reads CASAGGGLSMDNSPLHF. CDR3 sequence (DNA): TGTGCCAGCGCGGGGGGGGGCCTAAGTATGGATAATTCACCCCTCCACTTT.